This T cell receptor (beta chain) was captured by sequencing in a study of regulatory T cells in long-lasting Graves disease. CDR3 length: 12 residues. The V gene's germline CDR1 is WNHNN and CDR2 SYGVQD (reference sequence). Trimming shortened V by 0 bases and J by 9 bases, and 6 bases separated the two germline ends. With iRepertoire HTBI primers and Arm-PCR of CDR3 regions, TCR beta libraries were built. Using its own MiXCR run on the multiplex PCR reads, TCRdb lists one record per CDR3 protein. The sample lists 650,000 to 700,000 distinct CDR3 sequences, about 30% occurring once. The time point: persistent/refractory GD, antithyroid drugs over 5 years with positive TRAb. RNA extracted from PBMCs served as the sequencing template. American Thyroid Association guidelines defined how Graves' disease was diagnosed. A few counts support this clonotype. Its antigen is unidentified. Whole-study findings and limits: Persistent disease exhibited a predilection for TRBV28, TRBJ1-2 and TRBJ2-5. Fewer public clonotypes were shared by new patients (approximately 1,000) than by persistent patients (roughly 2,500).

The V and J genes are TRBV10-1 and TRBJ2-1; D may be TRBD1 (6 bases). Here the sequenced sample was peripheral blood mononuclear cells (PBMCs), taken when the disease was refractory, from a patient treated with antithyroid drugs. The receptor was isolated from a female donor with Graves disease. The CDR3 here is CASSESDSEQFF. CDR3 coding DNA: TGCGCCAGCAGTGAGTCGGACAGTGAGCAGTTCTTC.